This T cell receptor (beta chain) originates from a study of sequential checkpoint blockade in melanoma. The treatment denotes: randomized to nivolumab then ipilimumab (arm A) or the reverse (arm B). The method was immunoSEQ multiplex PCR; TCRdb's version includes in-frame clones alone and lacks a portion of them. Among roughly 9,300 clones listed, 25% to 30% were seen once. The TCR was taken from a human donor with melanoma. The source material was tumor tissue (inferred from file names), sampled from a patient given nivolumab and ipilimumab in sequence.

The CDR3 bases are TGTGCCAGTAGTGAAAGGGACGGAGGAGCATATGGCTACACCTTC. It codes for CASSERDGGAYGYTF. This chain uses TRBV19 with TRBJ1-2; D may be TRBD1 (5 bases). Germline-derived CDR1 and CDR2 are LNHDA and SQIVND (reference sequence). This CDR3 is built from 15 residues. With 5 bases removed from V and 5 bases from J, the gap between germline ends came to 18 bases. The full variable domain, rest sourced from reference TRBV19 and TRBJ1-2, is DGGITQSPKYLFRKEGQNVTLSCEQNLNHDAMYWYRQDPGQGLRLIYYSQIVNDFQKGDIAEGYSVSREKKESFPLTVTSAQKNPTAFYLCASSERDGGAYGYTFGSGTRLTVV.